This T cell receptor (beta chain) emerged from a study of T cell responses to AZD1222 COVID-19 vaccine. V lost 1 base to trimming and J lost 2 bases, with 10 bases between them. Germline-derived CDR1 and CDR2 are SGHAT and FQNNGV. The CDR3 consists of 15 residues. Profiling relied on immunoSEQ multiplex PCR, and the TCRdb table lists in-frame clones only, not all of them. The sample consists of roughly 92,000 clones, around 90% of them appearing once. The receptor was derived from an adult in good health. The material was peripheral blood, obtained on day 0 of AZD1222 vaccination. The V gene is TRBV11-2, the J gene TRBJ2-3, with a possible D match to TRBD2 (7 bases). CDR3 bases: TGTGCCAGCAGCTTAGGGGGGGGCCCCACAGATACGCAGTATTTT. Translating gives CASSLGGGPTDTQYF.